This TCR beta chain was profiled in a study of blood T cell repertoires in COVID-19 (TCRdb year 2020). Broadly, across the study: The collaborator samples originated in the United States, Italy and Spain and spanned the acute and convalescent phases of COVID-19. The material from the prospective study consisted of cDNA or gDNA derived from T cells, B-cell-depleted T cells, or PBMCs. Deeply sampled blood TCRbeta repertoires from subjects exposed to, actively infected with, or recovered from COVID-19 were included in the dataset. The repertoires were released in a freely available public database intended as a resource for research on the immune response to SARS-CoV-2. The samples were drawn from two sources: the first 160 participants of the ongoing ImmuneRACE study, and 1,000 to 1,500 subjects contributed by 6 global collaborators. Nearly every sample came with metadata listing a de-identified subject ID, COVID-19 status, age in years and sex. HLA class I and class II types, where available, came from metadata supplied by the sample provider rather than from assay-based typing.

Concerning this clone: Which antigen it targets is not known. No much larger clone is present one base from it, and per-base qualities are unavailable.

Broader findings and caveats from the paper: The amount of clinical and demographic metadata varied by source and participant and was provided uncurated.

Whole blood was collected in K2EDTA tubes by collaborating institutions according to the institutions' own protocols. For TCRbeta analysis, collaborators shipped samples in one of three forms: frozen whole blood, isolated PBMCs, or DNA extracted from either of those sample types. The CDR3 measures 16 amino acids from cysteine to phenylalanine. Of all the DNA, just the CDR3 is kept, 48 bases in frame from base 1. According to the germline V gene, CDR1 reads MGHRA and CDR2 reads YSYEKL. Germline trimming amounts to 1 base on V and 8 bases on J, with 6 as the count of junction bases outside the gene matches. The immunoSEQ Assay, a bias-controlled multiplex PCR, was used to amplify TCRbeta CDR3 regions from genomic DNA. The source study handled its data this way. Nucleated cell counts per sample were estimated from amplification of reference gene primers within the assay. Sequence reads were collapsed and filtered to measure the absolute abundance of every unique TCRbeta CDR3 rearrangement. Productive Simpson clonality was computed per sample as the square root of Simpson's diversity index over productive rearrangements. TCRdb carries this immuneACCESS record with in-frame sequences only. Its versions omit some clonotypes, under half of them owing to an unresolved V gene in the studies checked, with the rest unexplained. V, J and clone size derive from that table, while D and trimming were established from the DNA sequence. For this sample there are some 66,000 clones; about 91% appear just once. Under 8.5% of the sample rests with the top ten.

The receptor chain draws on TRBV4-1 and TRBJ1-4; 11 bases in the junction line up with TRBD1. Sequenced material: peripheral blood. The sequence derives from a human donor in a cohort sampled during active COVID-19. The DNA sequence is as follows: TGCGCCAGCAGCCAAGCGGGGACAGGGGGTCGGGAAAAACTGTTTTTT. The translation is CASSQAGTGGREKLFF.